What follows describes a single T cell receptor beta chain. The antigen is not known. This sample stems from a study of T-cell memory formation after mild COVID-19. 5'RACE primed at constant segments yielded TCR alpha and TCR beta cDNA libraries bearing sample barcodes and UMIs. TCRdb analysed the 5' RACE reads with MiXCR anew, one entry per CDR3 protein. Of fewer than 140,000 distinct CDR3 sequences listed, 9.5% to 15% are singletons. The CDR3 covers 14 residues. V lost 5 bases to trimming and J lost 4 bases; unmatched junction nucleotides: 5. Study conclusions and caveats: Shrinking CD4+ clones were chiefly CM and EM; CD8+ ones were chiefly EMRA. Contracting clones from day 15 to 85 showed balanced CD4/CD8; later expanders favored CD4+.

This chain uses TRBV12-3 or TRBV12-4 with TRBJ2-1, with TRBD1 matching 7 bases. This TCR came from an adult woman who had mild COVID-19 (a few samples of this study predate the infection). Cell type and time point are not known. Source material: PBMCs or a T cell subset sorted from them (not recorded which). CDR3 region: CASSPTGSYNEQFF. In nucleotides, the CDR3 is TGTGCCAGCAGTCCGACAGGGTCGTACAATGAGCAGTTCTTC.